Below are 14 T cell receptor beta chains sequenced from a single sample in a study of cytomegalovirus exposure and HLA in healthy donors (dated by TCRdb to 2016 to 2017). Libraries were built with the immunoSEQ multiplex PCR assay. For the multiplex PCR, a mixture combining 60 forward primers for TCR Vbeta segments and 13 reverse primers for TCR Jbeta segments was used. What TCRdb holds here is the immuneACCESS table cut down to in-frame rearrangements. Part of the clones is not present; checked against another copy, under half of the missing clones reflect an unresolved V gene, and the others are unexplained. This sample gives 100,000 or so clones in total; 70% to 85% of them show up just once. The top ten clones comprise under 2.5% of the sample. Sequenced material: PBMCs. The receptor set was obtained from a young man in good health and CMV-seronegative.

V and J are TRBV2 and TRBJ2-4, with TRBD2 matching over 16 bases. This CDR3 is built from 24 residues. V lost 1 base, J lost 7 bases, and 25 bases stayed unmatched. Germline values: CDR1 SNHLY, CDR2 FYNNEI. The CDR3 protein is CASSEVLRQGLAGGPIFYPNIQYF. In nucleotides, the CDR3 is TGTGCCAGCAGTGAAGTCCTCAGACAGGGACTAGCGGGAGGGCCTATTTTTTATCCGAACATTCAGTACTTC.

V usage is TRBV19 and J usage is TRBJ2-5; D is uncertain. CDR3 length: 15 amino acids. Germline CDR1 and CDR2: LNHDA and SQIVND (reference sequence). Deletions cut 2 bases from V and 1 base from J, with 11 bases between. In DNA form, the CDR3 reads TGTGCCAGTAGTATAAGCCCGGTCCTCCAAGAGACCCAGTACTTC. Amino acids: CASSISPVLQETQYF. The full variable domain, with the rest looked up from reference TRBV19 and TRBJ2-5, is DGGITQSPKYLFRKEGQNVTLSCEQNLNHDAMYWYRQDPGQGLRLIYYSQIVNDFQKGDIAEGYSVSREKKESFPLTVTSAQKNPTAFYLCASSISPVLQETQYFGPGTRLLVL.

The J gene is TRBJ1-1, the V gene TRBV6-1, with TRBD1 matching 7 bases. Germline loops: CDR1 MNHNS, CDR2 SASEGT. V lost 1 base, J lost 1 base, and 3 bases stayed unmatched. The CDR3 consists of 15 residues. Here the CDR3 DNA reads TGTGCCAGCAGTGAAGTCCGGGACAGGAACACTGAAGCTTTCTTT. Its translation is CASSEVRDRNTEAFF.

The chain combines TRBV5-1 with TRBJ1-1, with TRBD1 identical over 7 bases. The CDR3 is 16 residues long. Germline V gene sequence: CDR1 SGHRS, CDR2 YFSETQ. Trimming cost V 1 base and J 8 bases; bases outside gene matches: 14. CDR3: CASSLPEGTANEEAFF. The CDR3 bases are TGCGCCAGCAGCTTGCCTGAAGGGACAGCTAACGAAGAAGCTTTCTTT.

The V gene is TRBV10-3, the J gene TRBJ2-3; tentatively, D is TRBD2 (5 bases). The CDR3 has 16 amino acids. The germline gives CDR1 ENHRY, CDR2 SYGVKD. Trimming cost V 6 bases and J 2 bases, with 18 bases left between them. The CDR3 is CAISAGVSSYTDTQYF. The CDR3 nucleotides read TGTGCCATCAGCGCCGGGGTCTCCTCCTACACAGATACGCAGTATTTT.

V gene TRBV9 combines with J gene TRBJ2-3; 8 bases map to TRBD2. Germline V gene sequence: CDR1 SGDLS, CDR2 YYNGEE. The CDR3 loop spans 17 amino acids. The V segment lost 0 bases and the J segment 1 base; nucleotides outside the gene matches: 7. CDR3 protein: CASSVDPGGGGTDTQYF. In DNA form, the CDR3 reads TGTGCCAGCAGCGTAGACCCGGGAGGGGGGGGCACAGATACGCAGTATTTT. Variable domain in full (rest from reference TRBV9 and TRBJ2-3): DSGVTQTPKHLITATGQRVTLRCSPRSGDLSVYWYQQSLDQGLQFLIQYYNGEERAKGNILERFSAQQFPDLHSELNLSSLELGDSALYFCASSVDPGGGGTDTQYFGPGTRLTVL.

V gene TRBV30 combines with J gene TRBJ1-2, with no clear D. Trimming took off 0 bases at V and 5 bases at J, with 13 bases between the two ends. This CDR3 is built from 14 residues. Germline V gives CDR1 GTSNPN, CDR2 SVGIG (reference sequence). The chain's CDR3 is CAWSVRRGGYGYTF. The CDR3 nucleotides read TGTGCCTGGAGTGTACGGCGGGGAGGGTATGGCTACACCTTC.

This chain joins TRBV10-2 and TRBJ2-5; 10 bases are a match to TRBD2. The V gene's germline CDR1 is WSHSY and CDR2 SAAADI. Trimming took 10 bases from V and 5 from J; bases not matched to a gene: 19. The CDR3 extends over 17 amino acids. CDR3 protein: CATSYPASGRWRETQYF. In DNA, the CDR3 is TGCGCCACCTCTTACCCCGCTAGCGGGAGATGGAGGGAGACCCAGTACTTC.

The chain carries TRBV5-1 and TRBJ1-5; TRBD1 aligns across 8 bases. CDR1 and CDR2 (germline): SGHRS, YFSETQ. Trimming removed 3 bases from V and 0 bases from J; junction bases left unmatched: 8. This CDR3 has 17 amino acids. In DNA, the CDR3 is TGCGCCAGCAGCTGGGGGACAGGATCATATAGCAATCAGCCCCAGCATTTT. Protein: CASSWGTGSYSNQPQHF. The full variable domain, its missing parts supplied by reference TRBV5-1 and TRBJ1-5, is KAGVTQTPRYLIKTRGQQVTLSCSPISGHRSVSWYQQTPGQGLQFLFEYFSETQRNKGNFPGRFSGRQFSNSRSEMNVSTLELGDSALYLCASSWGTGSYSNQPQHFGDGTRLSIL.

This clone was counted a few times. The chain joins TRBV7-2 to TRBJ1-5, with TRBD1 as a possible D gene (5 bases). The CDR3 covers 17 residues. V lost 5 bases and J 4 bases, leaving 21 bases between the germline ends. The germline V gene has CDR1 SGHTA and CDR2 FQGNSA. The CDR3 region is CASSPSRVGRANQPQHF. In nucleotides, the CDR3 is TGTGCCAGCAGCCCATCAAGGGTAGGCAGGGCAAATCAGCCCCAGCATTTT.

This chain links TRBV6-5 with TRBJ2-7; D unclear. CDR1 and CDR2 (germline): MNHEY, SVGAGI. V lost 6 bases and J lost 5, with 14 bases in between. This CDR3 has 13 residues. CDR3 in amino acids: CASRRPASDEQYF. The CDR3 DNA reads TGTGCCAGCAGAAGGCCTGCGAGCGACGAGCAGTACTTC.

The chain couples TRBV14 to TRBJ1-6, with D possibly matching TRBD1 (6 bases). Germline V CDR1 and CDR2: SGHDN, FVKESK. This CDR3 has 12 amino acids. V was trimmed by 7 bases and J by 10 bases, leaving 11 bases between them. In nucleotides, the CDR3 is TGTGCCAGCAACAGGGTTGGGTCACCCCTCCACTTT. It encodes CASNRVGSPLHF.

The chain links TRBV4-1 to TRBJ2-5; 11 bases agree with TRBD2. The CDR3 is 14 amino acids. From germline, CDR1 is MGHRA and CDR2 YSYEKL. V trimming: 3 bases; J trimming: 7 bases; junction bases outside the gene matches: 4. Here the CDR3 DNA reads TGCGCCAGCAGCCAGCTAGCGGGAGGTGGGACCCAGTACTTC. It codes for CASSQLAGGGTQYF.

V gene TRBV9 combines with J gene TRBJ2-7; TRBD2 might be the D (6 bases). Germline V gives CDR1 SGDLS, CDR2 YYNGEE. The CDR3 sequence is 14 residues long. V gave up 0 bases and J gave up 3 bases, with 10 bases separating them. The CDR3, as DNA: TGTGCCAGCAGCGTAGGATCGGGGGTCTACGAGCAGTACTTC. As protein: CASSVGSGVYEQYF.